This passage covers 20 T cell receptor beta chains from one sample sequenced in a study of blood T cell repertoires in COVID-19. TCRdb keeps only in-frame clones here, not all; method: immunoSEQ multiplex PCR. The sample comprises some 300,000 clones, roughly 90% of which are singletons, and approximately 1% rests with the top ten. Material for sequencing was PBMCs or T cells enriched from blood (not recorded which). These receptors came from a woman between 25 and 40 years old who had recovered from COVID-19.

The chain links TRBV2 to TRBJ2-1; tentative D call: TRBD2 (6 bases). V was trimmed by 7 bases and J by 9 bases, leaving 16 bases between them. The germline CDR1 and CDR2 sequences are SNHLY and FYNNEI. The CDR3 spans 13 residues. CDR3 protein: CASNSGEAGEQFF. In nucleotides, the CDR3 is TGTGCCAGCAATTCGGGAGAGGCCGGTGAGCAGTTCTTC.

The chain uses TRBV28 and TRBJ1-1; TRBD1 matches at 7 bases. J gave up 13 bases and V 5 bases, and 13 bases lay outside the gene matches. This CDR3 contains 13 residues. CDR1 is MDHEN, CDR2 SYDVKM, per germline. The CDR3 region is CASSTNGQVENFF. The CDR3 DNA is TGTGCCAGCAGTACCAACGGACAGGTTGAAAATTTCTTT. Full variable domain (missing parts from reference TRBV28 and TRBJ1-1): DVKVTQSSRYLVKRTGEKVFLECVQDMDHENMFWYRQDPGLGLRLIYFSYDVKMKEKGDIPEGYSVSREKKERFSLILESASTNQTSMYLCASSTNGQVENFFGQGTRLTVV.

The V and J genes are TRBV3-1 (or the pseudogene TRBV3-2) and TRBJ1-2; D uncertain. Trimming left V 0 bases short and J 4 bases short, with 12 bases between. Germline assignment: CDR1 LGHDT and CDR2 YNNKEL (reference sequence). The CDR3 loop spans 15 amino acids. DNA for the CDR3: TGTGCCAGCAGCCAAGAAGTTGGCGCAGGCTATGGCTACACCTTC. Translated: CASSQEVGAGYGYTF.

J is TRBJ1-5 and V is TRBV30; D perhaps matches TRBD1 (5 bases). Between the trimmed V and J ends, which lost 0 bases and 6 bases, there was a span of 12 bases. The CDR3 consists of 14 residues. Germline CDR1 GTSNPN, CDR2 SVGIG (reference sequence). The CDR3 region is CAWSVGGAGQPQHF. CDR3 in DNA: TGTGCCTGGAGTGTAGGCGGGGCGGGTCAGCCCCAGCATTTT.

The chain couples TRBV2 to TRBJ2-5; D might be TRBD2 (6 bases). CDR1 is SNHLY and CDR2 is FYNNEI in the germline V gene. V lost 3 bases, J lost 0 bases, and 14 bases lay in between. The CDR3 contains 16 residues. CDR3 bases: TGTGCCAGCAGTGATTTAGCGGTAGAGTACCAAGAGACCCAGTACTTC. This translates into CASSDLAVEYQETQYF. The full variable domain, with the rest looked up from reference TRBV2 and TRBJ2-5, is EPEVTQTPSHQVTQMGQEVILRCVPISNHLYFYWYRQILGQKVEFLVSFYNNEISEKSEIFDDQFSVERPDGSNFTLKIRSTKLEDSAMYFCASSDLAVEYQETQYFGPGTRLLVL.

The chain employs TRBV6-5 and TRBJ2-3; D unclear. Trimming cost V 5 bases and J 6 bases, with 12 bases left between them. The CDR3 is 13 amino acids. Germline CDR1 MNHEY, CDR2 SVGAGI. CDR3 region: CASSPSYLDTQYF. The CDR3 nucleotides read TGTGCCAGCAGTCCCTCTTATTTGGATACGCAGTATTTT.

This chain uses TRBV28 with TRBJ1-1; the D gene is possibly TRBD1 (5 bases). V lost 8 bases and J 3 bases, leaving 16 bases between the germline ends. The CDR3 totals 14 residues. Germline CDR1 MDHEN, CDR2 SYDVKM. This CDR3 is CASGSRGDDTEAFF. For the CDR3, the DNA is TGTGCCAGCGGATCTCGGGGGGATGACACTGAAGCTTTCTTT.

This clone was detected once. This CDR3 is CATSIVQGSVTGELFF. CDR3 coding DNA: TGCGCCACCTCGATAGTTCAGGGATCGGTCACCGGGGAGCTGTTTTTT. V and J are TRBV5-1 and TRBJ2-2; a possible D gene is TRBD1 (5 bases). The CDR3 loop spans 16 amino acids. CDR1 and CDR2 (germline): SGHRS, YFSETQ. Trimming pared 9 bases from V and 4 bases from J, leaving 22 bases between. Based on the CDR3 plus reference TRBV5-1 and TRBJ2-2, the full variable domain is KAGVTQTPRYLIKTRGQQVTLSCSPISGHRSVSWYQQTPGQGLQFLFEYFSETQRNKGNFPGRFSGRQFSNSRSEMNVSTLELGDSALYLCATSIVQGSVTGELFFGEGSRLTVL.

J is TRBJ1-2 and V is TRBV14; no clear D gene. Trimming removed 1 base from V and 5 bases from J, with 14 bases in between. Germline lookup yields CDR1 SGHDN and CDR2 FVKESK. This CDR3 has 15 amino acids. CDR3 coding DNA: TGTGCCAGCAGCCAAGGACCGGGGTCAAATTATGGCTACACCTTC. It yields the protein CASSQGPGSNYGYTF. The full variable domain, its missing parts supplied by reference TRBV14 and TRBJ1-2, is EAGVTQFPSHSVIEKGQTVTLRCDPISGHDNLYWYRRVMGKEIKFLLHFVKESKQDESGMPNNRFLAERTGGTYSTLKVQPAELEDSGVYFCASSQGPGSNYGYTFGSGTRLTVV.

The CDR3 coding sequence is TGTGCTAGTGGTTTGACCCTGGGGCAGGGGGCTCGCCTGGCCCAGTACTTC. It encodes CASGLTLGQGARLAQYF. The V call is TRBV12-5, the J call TRBJ2-5; 8 positions agree with TRBD1. The germline CDR1 and CDR2 sequences are LGHNT and FRNRAP. This CDR3 region has 17 residues. V lost 2 bases, J lost 9 bases, and 17 bases stayed unmatched.

This rearrangement joins TRBV4-2 to TRBJ2-7; TRBD2 matches at 7 bases. From germline, CDR1 is LGHNA and CDR2 YNFKEQ. The CDR3 is 15 amino acids. J gave up 5 bases and V 1 base, and 8 bases lay outside the gene matches. CDR3 sequence reads: CASSQVSREFDEQYF. CDR3 sequence (DNA): TGTGCCAGCAGCCAAGTTTCGCGGGAGTTCGACGAGCAGTACTTC.

The chain uses TRBV21-1 and TRBJ2-1; the table's D call of TRBD2 was not tested on the DNA. TRBV21-1 is shown as a pseudogene. The CDR3 sequence is 15 residues long. DNA for the CDR3: TGTGCCGAACAGAGAGGTGGGGGGGCGTTTAATGAGCAGTTCTTC. It codes for CAEQRGGGAFNEQFF.

This clone was seen only once. This sequence joins TRBV20-1 and TRBJ1-4; 8 bases are shared with TRBD1. Germline V gives CDR1 DFQATT, CDR2 SNEGSKA (reference sequence). With 3 bases clipped from V and 8 bases from J, the junction kept 11 bases outside the gene matches. The CDR3 runs to 15 residues. CDR3 sequence: CSASPHGQGEEKLFF. CDR3 DNA sequence: TGCAGTGCTAGTCCCCACGGACAGGGAGAAGAAAAACTGTTTTTT.

The chain recombines TRBV28 with TRBJ2-7; 7 nucleotides match TRBD1. Trimming at V came to 5 bases and at J to 1 base, leaving 11 bases not matched to a gene. There are 16 residues in the CDR3. From germline, CDR1 is MDHEN and CDR2 SYDVKM. CDR3 in amino acids: CASSPRQGLGSYEQYF. In DNA form, the CDR3 reads TGTGCCAGCAGTCCCCGACAGGGCCTTGGATCCTACGAGCAGTACTTC. Looking up the rest from reference TRBV28 and TRBJ2-7 gives the full variable domain: DVKVTQSSRYLVKRTGEKVFLECVQDMDHENMFWYRQDPGLGLRLIYFSYDVKMKEKGDIPEGYSVSREKKERFSLILESASTNQTSMYLCASSPRQGLGSYEQYFGPGTRLTVT.

The chain has TRBV29-1 and TRBJ1-1; D unclear. Trimming removed 4 bases from V and 0 bases from J, with 12 bases in between. The length of the CDR3 is 14 residues. From germline, CDR1 is SQVTM and CDR2 ANQGSEA. The CDR3 DNA sequence: TGCAGCGTTGCGCCACTACTAATGAACACTGAAGCTTTCTTT. Its translation is CSVAPLLMNTEAFF.

This clone was found a few times. Different DNA sequences within this sample yield the same CDR3. The chain is built from TRBV28 and TRBJ1-2; D is unclear. CDR1 is MDHEN and CDR2 is SYDVKM in the germline V gene. This CDR3 is 12 amino acids long. Trimming stripped 5 bases from V and 4 bases from J, with 8 bases between. The DNA for the CDR3 is TGTGCCAGCAGTCTTACGGGCTATGGCTACACCTTC. Encoded protein: CASSLTGYGYTF.

The chain uses TRBV5-1 and TRBJ1-4, with 9 bases fitting TRBD1. In germline, CDR1 is SGHRS, CDR2 YFSETQ. There are 16 residues in the CDR3. V was clipped by 3 bases and J by 8 bases; unmatched bases: 11. CDR3 in amino acids: CASSSSGTGSEEKLFF. Here the CDR3 DNA reads TGCGCCAGCAGCTCATCCGGGACAGGGTCGGAGGAAAAACTGTTTTTT.

V is TRBV29-1 and J is TRBJ1-1; no firm D call. This CDR3 is built from 12 residues. Germline-derived CDR1 and CDR2 are SQVTM and ANQGSEA. The V end lost 4 bases, the J end lost 0 bases, and 6 bases lay between the germline ends. CDR3 sequence reads: CSVGQMNTEAFF. The CDR3 nucleotides are TGCAGCGTTGGGCAGATGAACACTGAAGCTTTCTTT. The full variable domain, completed using reference TRBV29-1 and TRBJ1-1, is SAVISQKPSRDICQRGTSLTIQCQVDSQVTMMFWYRQQPGQSLTLIATANQGSEATYESGFVIDKFPISRPNLTFSTLTVSNMSPEDSSIYLCSVGQMNTEAFFGQGTRLTVV.

The J gene is TRBJ2-1, the V gene TRBV3-1 (or the pseudogene TRBV3-2); TRBD1 matches at 10 bases. After removal of 2 bases from V and 7 bases from J, the junction contained 11 bases not matched to a gene. The CDR3 runs 17 residues. The V gene's germline CDR1 is LGHDT and CDR2 YNNKEL (reference sequence). CDR3 bases: TGTGCCAGCAGCCAACGGACGACAGGGGGCCTATGGAATGAGCAGTTCTTC. Translation gives CASSQRTTGGLWNEQFF.

The genes are TRBV11-3 and TRBJ1-1, with D possibly matching TRBD1 (5 bases). The CDR3 length is 13 residues. Per the germline V gene, CDR1 is SGHNT and CDR2 is YENEEA. V lost 3 bases and J lost 0, with 5 bases in between. CDR3 bases: TGTGCCAGCAGCTTGACAGTGAACACTGAAGCTTTCTTT. Protein product: CASSLTVNTEAFF.